This TCR beta chain is drawn from a study of regulatory T cells in long-lasting Graves disease. Time point denoted: newly diagnosed GD, antithyroid drugs for less than 3 months. TCR sequences were obtained from RNA taken from PBMCs. All patients originated from an endocrinology department located in Xi'an, China. Arm-PCR with iRepertoire HTBI primers amplified the CDR3 regions for these TCR beta libraries. As originally analysed: Under 75 TRBV and 14 TRBJ segments were identified across samples. MiXCR, run by TCRdb on the multiplex PCR reads, gives a single entry per CDR3 protein. Here the V and J calls rest on TCRdb's processing, not on the authors' analysis. The table shows about 320,000 distinct CDR3 sequences, with under 20% occurring only once. The V gene's germline CDR1 is SEHNR and CDR2 FQNEAQ (reference sequence). V lost 3 bases and J lost 8, with 19 bases in between. The CDR3 sequence is 16 residues long.

Broader study findings: Analyses excluded thyroid tissue, covering peripheral blood alone. Persistent Graves' disease cases displayed lower TCR diversity than newly diagnosed ones.

This clonotype has ten or more counts. No antigen is known for it. This chain connects TRBV7-9 to TRBJ1-4; perhaps TRBD1 as D (6 bases). The source material was peripheral blood mononuclear cells (PBMCs), sampled at new diagnosis, from a patient treated with antithyroid drugs. The TCR sequence derives from a female donor with Graves disease. CDR3 coding DNA: TGTGCCAGCAGCTTTGGACAGCTACGTGGGGGGGAAAAACTGTTTTTT. Translating gives CASSFGQLRGGEKLFF.